This T cell receptor (beta chain) was obtained from a study of cytomegalovirus exposure and HLA in healthy donors. PCR was performed using 60 Vbeta and 13 Jbeta primers. Profiled with immunoSEQ multiplex PCR; TCRdb holds only in-frame clones, not every one. The sample lists a few hundred thousand clones, over 75% occurring once. This receptor was obtained from a man aged 18 to 30 in good health and CMV-seronegative. Sequenced: PBMCs.

Written as DNA, the CDR3 is TGTGCCAGCAGCCGAGAGCGGAGGGGCTACCTACGGAACACTGAAGCTTTCTTT. This codes for CASSRERRGYLRNTEAFF. The chain carries TRBV14 and TRBJ1-1; TRBD1 is a possible D gene (5 bases). This CDR3 is built from 18 residues. The ends were cut back, 4 bases at V and 1 base at J, with 22 bases in the middle. The germline gives CDR1 SGHDN, CDR2 FVKESK.